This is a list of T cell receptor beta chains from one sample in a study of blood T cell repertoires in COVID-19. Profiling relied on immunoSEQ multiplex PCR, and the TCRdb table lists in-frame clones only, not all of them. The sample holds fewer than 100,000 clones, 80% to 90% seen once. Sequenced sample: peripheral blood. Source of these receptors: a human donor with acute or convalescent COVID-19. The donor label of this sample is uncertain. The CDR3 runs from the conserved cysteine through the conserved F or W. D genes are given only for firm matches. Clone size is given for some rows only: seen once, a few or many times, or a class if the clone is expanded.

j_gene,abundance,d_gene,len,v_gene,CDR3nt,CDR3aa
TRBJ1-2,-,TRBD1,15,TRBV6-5,TGTGCCAGCAGTTCCGGGACAGGGGACAACTATGGCTACACCTTC,CASSSGTGDNYGYTF
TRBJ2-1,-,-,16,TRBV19,TGTGCCAGTAGTATAGGTACAGGGAGCTCCTACAATGAGCAGTTCTTC,CASSIGTGSSYNEQFF
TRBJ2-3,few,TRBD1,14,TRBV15,TGTGCCACCAGCAGGGGACAGTTCACAGATACGCAGTATTTT,CATSRGQFTDTQYF
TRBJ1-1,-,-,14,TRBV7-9,TGTGCCAGCAGCTTAGAAAGGGGCCAGACTGAAGCTTTCTTT,CASSLERGQTEAFF
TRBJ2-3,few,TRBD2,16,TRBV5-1,TGCGCCAGCAGCTCCCCGACTAGCGGGGGCACAGATACGCAGTATTTT,CASSSPTSGGTDTQYF
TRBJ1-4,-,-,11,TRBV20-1,TGCAGTGCTCCATTCCGGGAAAAACTGTTTTTT,CSAPFREKLFF
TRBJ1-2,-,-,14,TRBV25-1,TGTGCCAGCAGTGAACAGTTCAGGGGCGGAGGCTACACCTTC,CASSEQFRGGGYTF
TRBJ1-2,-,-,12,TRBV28,TGTGCCAGCACCCCTGGGGCAAGCCGCTACACCTTC,CASTPGASRYTF
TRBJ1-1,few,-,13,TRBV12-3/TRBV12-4,TGTGCCAGCAGTTTAGGGCCGGGGACTGAAGCTTTCTTT,CASSLGPGTEAFF
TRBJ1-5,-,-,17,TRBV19,TGTGCCAGTAGTATGACGGGGGGGCTCTTTAGCAATCAGCCCCAGCATTTT,CASSMTGGLFSNQPQHF
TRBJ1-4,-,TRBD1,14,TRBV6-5,TGTGCCAGCAGACCGGGACAGGCCCCGGAAAAACTGTTTTTT,CASRPGQAPEKLFF
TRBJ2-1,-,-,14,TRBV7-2,TGTGCCAGCAGCCCCACGACTAAGGGCAATGAGCAGTTCTTC,CASSPTTKGNEQFF
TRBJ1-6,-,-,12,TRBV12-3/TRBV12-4,TGTGCCAGCAGCCTTCCCGGTGGACCCCTCCACTTT,CASSLPGGPLHF
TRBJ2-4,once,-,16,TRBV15,TGTGCCACCAGCAGAGGAGACAGACTAGCCAAAAACATTCAGTACTTC,CATSRGDRLAKNIQYF
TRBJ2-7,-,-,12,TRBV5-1,TGCGCCAGCAGCCGAGGGTCCTACGAGCAGTACTTC,CASSRGSYEQYF
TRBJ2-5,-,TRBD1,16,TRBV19,TGTGCCAGTAGCATTACCCCCGGCAGGGGGCGGGAGACCCAGTACTTC,CASSITPGRGRETQYF
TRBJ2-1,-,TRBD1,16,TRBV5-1,TGCGCCAGCAGCTTCACTCCGGGACAGGGCTACAATGAGCAGTTCTTC,CASSFTPGQGYNEQFF
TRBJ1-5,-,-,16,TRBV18,TGTGCCAGCTCACCACCGTCCAGGGCGGAGGGTCAGCCCCAGCATTTT,CASSPPSRAEGQPQHF
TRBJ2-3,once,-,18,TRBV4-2,TGTGCCAGCAGCCAAGGCGCTCGCGGGGGCCGGGCGGGCGTTACGCAGTATTTT,CASSQGARGGRAGVTQYF
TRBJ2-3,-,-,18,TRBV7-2,TGTGCCAGCAGCTTAACAAGACAGGGAGGAAGAGGTGCAGATACGCAGTATTTT,CASSLTRQGGRGADTQYF
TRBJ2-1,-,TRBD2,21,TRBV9,TGTGCCAGCAGCGTAGTCCCCCATGGACTAGCGGGGGGGCAGGACAACAATGAGCAGTTCTTC,CASSVVPHGLAGGQDNNEQFF
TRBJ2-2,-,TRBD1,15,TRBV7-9,TGTGCCAGCAGCTCGGGACAGGGAAACACCGGGGAGCTGTTTTTT,CASSSGQGNTGELFF
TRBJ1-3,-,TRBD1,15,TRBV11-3,TGTGCCAGCAGCCCCGGGACAGGGCTAGGAAACACCATATATTTT,CASSPGTGLGNTIYF
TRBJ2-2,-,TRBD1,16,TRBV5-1,TGCGCCAGCAGCTTGGGGGACAGGGGTCACACCGGGGAGCTGTTTTTT,CASSLGDRGHTGELFF
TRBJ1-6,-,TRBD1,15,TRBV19,TGTGCCAGTAGTACGACAGGGGCTGGGAGTTCACCCCTCCACTTT,CASSTTGAGSSPLHF
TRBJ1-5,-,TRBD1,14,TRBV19,TGTGCCAGTAGTCTGACAGGGGGCGGTCAGCCCCAGCATTTT,CASSLTGGGQPQHF
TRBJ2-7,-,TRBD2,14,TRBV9,TGTGCCAGCAGCCGGGGGCTAGCGGGGTACGAGCAGTACTTC,CASSRGLAGYEQYF
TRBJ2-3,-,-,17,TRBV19,TGTGCCAGTAGTATCCTGGCGGCGGCTAGTCGGGCAGATACGCAGTATTTT,CASSILAAASRADTQYF
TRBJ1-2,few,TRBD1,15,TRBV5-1,TGCGCCAGCAGCGTCGGGACAGAACCTAACTATGGCTACACCTTC,CASSVGTEPNYGYTF
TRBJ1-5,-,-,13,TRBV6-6,TGTGCCAGCAGTACCCCCAGTAATCAGCCCCAGCATTTT,CASSTPSNQPQHF
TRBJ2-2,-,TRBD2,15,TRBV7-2,TGTGCCAGCAGCTTAGCAACGGGGGGAACCGGGGAGCTGTTTTTT,CASSLATGGTGELFF